This TCR beta chain stems from a study of T cells in Graves' hyperthyroidism and ophthalmopathy. Study-wide background: Pretreatment peripheral blood was obtained at initial diagnosis.

Only a few counts were recorded for this clonotype. The antigen is not known. Regions amplified from RNA transcripts were the TCR beta CDR3 regions. HTBI primers were used for first-round RT-PCR of the TCR CDR3. TCRdb re-called the multiplex PCR reads through MiXCR, storing one row per CDR3 protein. Seen here are hundreds of thousands of distinct CDR3 sequences, less than 25% observed once, and the top ten hold approximately 30%. Diagnosing involved the use of clinical symptoms, serum thyroxine and TRAb, thyroid ultrasound and orbital computed tomography. Overall study results and limits: The authors' 13 V-J model separated ophthalmopathy from stable hyperthyroidism. The model anticipated ophthalmopathy a median approximately 6.6 months pre-onset.

The sequence was collected from a man aged 25 to 45 with Graves' ophthalmopathy. Sample: blood.

CDR3 in DNA: TGCAGCTCTTACCTTGCCAACCTAGGGGGGAGAAGTCCCTCTGGCGAGCAGTACTTC. Protein product: CSSYLANLGGRSPSGEQYF. The chain uses TRBV20-1 and TRBJ2-7; D is tentatively TRBD1 or TRBD2 (6 bases each). Germline V gives CDR1 DFQATT, CDR2 SNEGSKA (reference sequence). The CDR3 runs to 19 residues.